This entry lists 17 T cell receptor beta chains sequenced from one sample in a study of cytomegalovirus exposure and HLA in healthy donors. PCR involved 60 Vbeta and 13 Jbeta primers. Data came from immunoSEQ multiplex PCR; TCRdb stores just in-frame clones and leaves some out. This sample has about 160,000 clones; 75% to 85% occur once, and the top ten carry 5% to 7.5%. The sample consisted of PBMCs. These receptors were taken from a man in his fifties or sixties in good health and CMV-seropositive.

V usage is TRBV9 and J usage is TRBJ1-1, with D uncertain. The CDR3 loop spans 14 amino acids. The V end lost 3 bases, the J end lost 7 bases, and 16 bases lay between the germline ends. Germline V lookup: CDR1 SGDLS, CDR2 YYNGEE. Here the CDR3 DNA reads TGTGCCAGCAGCGCCAAGCTCCTCAATGGTGAAGCTTTCTTT. This translates into CASSAKLLNGEAFF.

The chain is built from TRBV19 and TRBJ1-3; D is unclear. Germline assignment: CDR1 LNHDA and CDR2 SQIVND (reference sequence). The CDR3 length is 14 residues. V gave up 1 base and J gave up 0 bases, with 4 bases separating them. CDR3 bases: TGTGCCAGTAGTATAGGGAGCTCTGGAAACACCATATATTTT. Encoded protein: CASSIGSSGNTIYF.

V and J are TRBV15 and TRBJ2-5; perhaps TRBD2 as D (6 bases). The germline gives CDR1 LNHNV, CDR2 YYDKDF (reference sequence). The CDR3 is 14 amino acids. V was cut by 2 bases and J by 4 bases, with 11 bases left in between. The CDR3 loop reads CATSRIRERETQYF. As DNA, the CDR3 is TGTGCCACCAGCAGAATACGGGAGCGAGAGACCCAGTACTTC.

The chain uses TRBV2 and TRBJ2-3, with TRBD2 matching over 12 bases. Germline trimming cut 5 bases from V and 2 bases from J; bases unmatched to any gene: 5. This CDR3 comprises 16 residues. The V gene's germline CDR1 is SNHLY and CDR2 FYNNEI. CDR3 amino acids: CASSPRLAGVTDTQYF. CDR3 DNA: TGTGCCAGCAGTCCACGACTAGCGGGGGTCACAGATACGCAGTATTTT.

This clone came up once. The V and J genes are TRBV7-8 and TRBJ2-7; TRBD2 matches at 9 bases. Trimming at V came to 2 bases and at J to 1 base, leaving 6 bases not matched to a gene. The CDR3 spans 16 residues. Germline lookup yields CDR1 SGHVS and CDR2 FQNEAQ. CDR3 region: CASSLIPSGNSYEQYV. Here the CDR3 DNA reads TGTGCCAGCAGCTTAATACCTAGCGGGAATTCCTACGAGCAGTACGTC.

There are a few counts of this clone. This chain connects TRBV6-1 to TRBJ1-2; D is perhaps TRBD1 (5 bases). Deletions cut 4 bases from V and 8 bases from J, with 20 bases between. This CDR3 is 15 amino acids long. Germline V gives CDR1 MNHNS, CDR2 SASEGT. The CDR3 loop is CASSVPRQTTMGYTF. CDR3 sequence (DNA): TGTGCCAGCAGTGTCCCTCGACAGACGACAATGGGCTACACCTTC.

This chain uses TRBV2 with TRBJ2-7; 7 bases are shared with TRBD2. Trimming took 3 bases from V and 4 from J; bases not matched to a gene: 6. CDR3 length: 14 residues. Germline values: CDR1 SNHLY, CDR2 FYNNEI. CDR3 loop: CASSEWRGGYEQYF. The CDR3 bases are TGTGCCAGCAGTGAGTGGAGGGGAGGGTACGAGCAGTACTTC. The entire variable domain, with the rest obtained from reference TRBV2 and TRBJ2-7, is as follows: EPEVTQTPSHQVTQMGQEVILRCVPISNHLYFYWYRQILGQKVEFLVSFYNNEISEKSEIFDDQFSVERPDGSNFTLKIRSTKLEDSAMYFCASSEWRGGYEQYFGPGTRLTVT.

With respect to this clone: Other DNA sequences from this sample encode an identical CDR3 as well. The rearrangement uses TRBV5-1 and TRBJ2-5; D uncertain. The CDR3 length is 16 residues. CDR1 SGHRS and CDR2 YFSETQ come from the germline V gene. Trimming cost V 0 bases and J 1 base, with 13 bases left between them. The CDR3 DNA sequence: TGCGCCAGCAGCTTGGGAGGAAGAGGTACCCAAGAGACCCAGTACTTC. As protein: CASSLGGRGTQETQYF. The full variable domain, its missing parts supplied by reference TRBV5-1 and TRBJ2-5, is KAGVTQTPRYLIKTRGQQVTLSCSPISGHRSVSWYQQTPGQGLQFLFEYFSETQRNKGNFPGRFSGRQFSNSRSEMNVSTLELGDSALYLCASSLGGRGTQETQYFGPGTRLLVL.

About this clone: Other DNA variants within this sample encode the same CDR3. The chain couples TRBV6-1 to TRBJ2-5, with 7 positions matching TRBD1. V shed 6 bases, J shed 5 bases, and the junction held 9 bases outside the gene matches. This CDR3 has 14 amino acids. Germline assignment: CDR1 MNHNS and CDR2 SASEGT. CDR3 protein: CASRGVGGQETQYF. The DNA for the CDR3 is TGTGCCAGCAGGGGGGTTGGGGGACAGGAGACCCAGTACTTC.

The chain combines TRBV5-8 with TRBJ1-5, with 9 bases lining up with TRBD1. Unmatched junction bases numbered 10, after V lost 4 bases and J lost 2 bases. The germline V gene has CDR1 SGHTS and CDR2 YDEGEE. CDR3 length: 17 residues. CDR3 loop: CASSPWTGERRNQPQHF. CDR3 sequence (DNA): TGTGCCAGCAGCCCATGGACAGGGGAGAGGCGCAATCAGCCCCAGCATTTT.

This clone was seen only once. The rearrangement uses TRBV5-4 and TRBJ2-3; 9 nucleotides line up with TRBD2. The CDR3 contains 19 residues. The germline V gene encodes CDR1 SGHNT and CDR2 YYREEE (reference sequence). The ends lost 1 base at V and 0 bases at J; junction bases unmatched: 12. The CDR3 sequence: CASSLRGRLAGPSTDTQYF. In DNA form, the CDR3 reads TGTGCCAGCAGCTTGCGGGGGCGGCTAGCGGGGCCTAGCACAGATACGCAGTATTTT.

The chain uses TRBV6-1 and TRBJ2-7; no clear D gene. The V end was cut by 6 bases, the J end by 7 bases, with 16 bases between. This CDR3 comprises 13 residues. Germline CDR1 reads MNHNS; CDR2 reads SASEGT. The CDR3 DNA is TGTGCCAGCAGACCTTTCGACGGAGCGGAGCAGTACGTC. Translating gives CASRPFDGAEQYV.

This clone was observed a handful of times. V usage is TRBV11-2 and J usage is TRBJ2-7; the match to TRBD1 covers 8 bases. The germline V gene has CDR1 SGHAT and CDR2 FQNNGV. This CDR3 region has 15 residues. V lost 5 bases, J lost 0 bases, and 6 bases stayed unmatched. Here the CDR3 DNA reads TGTGCCAGCAGCCCAGGGGGCATTGTCTCCTACGAGCAGTACTTC. This gives the protein CASSPGGIVSYEQYF.

The chain couples TRBV7-9 to TRBJ1-6, with unresolved D. The CDR3 has 15 residues. V was shortened by 2 bases and J by 6 bases, with 11 bases between the two germline ends. CDR1 is SEHNR and CDR2 is FQNEAQ in the germline V gene (reference sequence). The CDR3 bases are TGTGCCAGCAGCTTAAGCGGGGATGGTAATTCACCCCTCCACTTT. Amino acid sequence: CASSLSGDGNSPLHF.

This rearrangement joins TRBV10-3 to TRBJ2-7; TRBD2 might be the D (6 bases). Trimming removed 0 bases from V and 1 base from J, with 10 bases in between. CDR3 length: 15 amino acids. The germline V gene encodes CDR1 ENHRY and CDR2 SYGVKD. The CDR3 loop is CAISESLGRSYEQYF. DNA of the CDR3: TGTGCCATCAGTGAGTCGTTAGGGAGGTCCTACGAGCAGTACTTC.

This rearrangement joins TRBV10-3 to TRBJ2-7, with 9 bases lining up with TRBD1. The CDR3 is made up of 13 amino acids. The V gene's germline CDR1 is ENHRY and CDR2 SYGVKD. V gave up 6 bases and J gave up 4 bases; unmatched junction bases: 4. The CDR3: CAISRDRVYEQYV. The CDR3 DNA reads TGTGCCATCAGCCGGGACAGGGTGTACGAGCAGTACGTC.

The rearrangement joins TRBV29-1 to TRBJ1-3, with D possibly being TRBD1 (5 bases). Per the germline V gene, CDR1 is SQVTM and CDR2 is ANQGSEA. This CDR3 spans 15 amino acids. The ends were cut back, 2 bases at V and 7 bases at J, with 18 bases in the middle. The CDR3 DNA follows: TGCAGCGTTGAAAGCAGGGCCGAAGGTCGCAACACCATATATTTT. It specifies CSVESRAEGRNTIYF. Complete variable domain (other parts from reference TRBV29-1 and TRBJ1-3): SAVISQKPSRDICQRGTSLTIQCQVDSQVTMMFWYRQQPGQSLTLIATANQGSEATYESGFVIDKFPISRPNLTFSTLTVSNMSPEDSSIYLCSVESRAEGRNTIYFGEGSWLTVV.